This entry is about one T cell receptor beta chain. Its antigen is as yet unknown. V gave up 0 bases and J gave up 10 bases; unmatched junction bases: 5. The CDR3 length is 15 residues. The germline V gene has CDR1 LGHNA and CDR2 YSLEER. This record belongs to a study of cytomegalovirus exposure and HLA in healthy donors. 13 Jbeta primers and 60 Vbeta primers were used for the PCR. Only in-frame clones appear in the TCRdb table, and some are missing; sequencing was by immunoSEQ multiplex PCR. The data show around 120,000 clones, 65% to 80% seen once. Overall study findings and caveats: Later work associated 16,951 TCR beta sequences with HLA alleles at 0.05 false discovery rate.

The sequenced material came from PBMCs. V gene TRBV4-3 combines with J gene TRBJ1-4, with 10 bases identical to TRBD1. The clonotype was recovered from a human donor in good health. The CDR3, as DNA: TGCGCCAGCAGCCAAGAGCCGACAGGGGGCGGAAAACTGTTTTTT. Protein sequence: CASSQEPTGGGKLFF.